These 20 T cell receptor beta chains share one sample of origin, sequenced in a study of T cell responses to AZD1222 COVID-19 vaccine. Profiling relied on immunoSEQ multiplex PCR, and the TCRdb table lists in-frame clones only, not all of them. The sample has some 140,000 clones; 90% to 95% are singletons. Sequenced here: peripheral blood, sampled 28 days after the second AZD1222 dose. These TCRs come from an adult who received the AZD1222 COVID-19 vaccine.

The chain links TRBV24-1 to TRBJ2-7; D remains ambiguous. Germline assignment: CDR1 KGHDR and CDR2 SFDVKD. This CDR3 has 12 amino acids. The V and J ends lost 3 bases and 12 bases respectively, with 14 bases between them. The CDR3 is CATSDDNTRRYF. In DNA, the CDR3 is TGTGCCACCAGTGATGACAATACCAGGAGGTACTTC.

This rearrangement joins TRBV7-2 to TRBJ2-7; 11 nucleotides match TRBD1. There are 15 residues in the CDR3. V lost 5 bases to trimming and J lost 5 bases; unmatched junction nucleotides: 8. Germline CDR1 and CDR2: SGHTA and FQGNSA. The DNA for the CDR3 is TGTGCCAGCAGCCCGTGGACAGGGGGCTTGGACGAGCAGTACTTC. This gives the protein CASSPWTGGLDEQYF.

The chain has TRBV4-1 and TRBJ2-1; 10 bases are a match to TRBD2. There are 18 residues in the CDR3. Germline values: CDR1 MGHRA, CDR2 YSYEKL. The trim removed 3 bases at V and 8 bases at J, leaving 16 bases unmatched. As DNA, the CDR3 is TGCGCCAGCAGCCACATCCCCGTTGCTAGCGGGGGTGATGATGAGCAGTTCTTC. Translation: CASSHIPVASGGDDEQFF.

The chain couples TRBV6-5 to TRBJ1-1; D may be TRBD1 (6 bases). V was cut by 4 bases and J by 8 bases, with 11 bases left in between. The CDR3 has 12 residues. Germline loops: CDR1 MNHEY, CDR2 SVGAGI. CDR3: CASSSSGAEAFF. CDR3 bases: TGTGCCAGCAGTTCGTCAGGGGCAGAAGCTTTCTTT.

The CDR3 nucleotides read TGTGCCAGCAGCTTTGACAGGTTCCCCAATCAGCCCCAGCATTTT. Protein: CASSFDRFPNQPQHF. The chain has TRBV7-8 and TRBJ1-5; D might be TRBD1 (6 bases). Trimming took 3 bases from V and 3 from J, leaving 12 bases between them. CDR3 size: 15 residues. Germline V gene sequence: CDR1 SGHVS, CDR2 FQNEAQ.

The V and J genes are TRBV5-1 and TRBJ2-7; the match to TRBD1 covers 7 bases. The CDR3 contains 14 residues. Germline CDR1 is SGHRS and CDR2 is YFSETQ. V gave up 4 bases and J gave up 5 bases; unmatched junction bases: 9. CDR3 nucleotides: TGCGCCAGCAGCCCCATTCCGACAGGGAACGAGCAGTACTTC. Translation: CASSPIPTGNEQYF.

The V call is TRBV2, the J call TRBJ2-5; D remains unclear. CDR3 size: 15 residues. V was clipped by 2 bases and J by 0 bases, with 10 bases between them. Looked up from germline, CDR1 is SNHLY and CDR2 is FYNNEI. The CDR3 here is CASSELGLYQETQYF. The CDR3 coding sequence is TGTGCCAGCAGTGAACTCGGGCTATACCAAGAGACCCAGTACTTC.

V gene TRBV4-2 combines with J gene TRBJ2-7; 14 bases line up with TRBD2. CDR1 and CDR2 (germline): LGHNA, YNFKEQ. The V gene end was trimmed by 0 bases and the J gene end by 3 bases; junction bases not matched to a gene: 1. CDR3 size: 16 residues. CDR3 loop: CASSQEGLAGDYEQYF. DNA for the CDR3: TGTGCCAGCAGCCAAGAGGGACTAGCGGGGGACTACGAGCAGTACTTC.

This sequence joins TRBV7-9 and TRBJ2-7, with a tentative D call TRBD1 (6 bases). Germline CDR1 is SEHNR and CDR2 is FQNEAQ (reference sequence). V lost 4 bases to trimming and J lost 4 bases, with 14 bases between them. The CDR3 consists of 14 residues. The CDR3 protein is CASSSTTGGYEQYF. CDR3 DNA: TGTGCCAGCAGCTCAACGACAGGCGGTTACGAGCAGTACTTC. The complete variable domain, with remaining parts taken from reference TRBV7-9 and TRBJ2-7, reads DTGVSQNPRHKITKRGQNVTFRCDPISEHNRLYWYRQTLGQGPEFLTYFQNEAQLEKSRLLSDRFSAERPKGSFSTLEIQRTEQGDSAMYLCASSSTTGGYEQYFGPGTRLTVT.

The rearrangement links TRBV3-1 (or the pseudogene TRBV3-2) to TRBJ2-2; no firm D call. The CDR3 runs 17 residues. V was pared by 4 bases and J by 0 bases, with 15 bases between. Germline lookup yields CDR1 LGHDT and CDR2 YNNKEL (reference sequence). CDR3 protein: CASSPHLPSANTGELFF. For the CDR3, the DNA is TGTGCCAGCAGCCCCCACTTGCCATCTGCGAACACCGGGGAGCTGTTTTTT.

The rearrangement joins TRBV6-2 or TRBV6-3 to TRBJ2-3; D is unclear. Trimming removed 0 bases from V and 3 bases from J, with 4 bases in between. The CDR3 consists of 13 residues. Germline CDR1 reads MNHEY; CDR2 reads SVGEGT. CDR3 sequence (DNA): TGTGCCAGCAGTTACTCCGAGACAGATACGCAGTATTTT. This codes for CASSYSETDTQYF.

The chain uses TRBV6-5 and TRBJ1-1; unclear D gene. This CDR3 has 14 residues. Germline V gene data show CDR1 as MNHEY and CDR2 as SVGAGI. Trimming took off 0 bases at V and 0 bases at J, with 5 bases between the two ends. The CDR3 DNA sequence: TGTGCCAGCAGTTACTCGGCAGTGAACACTGAAGCTTTCTTT. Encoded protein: CASSYSAVNTEAFF.

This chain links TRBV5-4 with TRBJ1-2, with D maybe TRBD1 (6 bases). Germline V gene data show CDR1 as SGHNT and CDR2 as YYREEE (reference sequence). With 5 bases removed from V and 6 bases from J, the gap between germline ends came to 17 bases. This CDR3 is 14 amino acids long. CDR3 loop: CASSYIQGGDGYTF. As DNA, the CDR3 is TGTGCCAGCAGTTATATACAGGGTGGAGATGGCTACACCTTC. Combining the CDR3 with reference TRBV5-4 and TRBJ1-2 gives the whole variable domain ETGVTQSPTHLIKTRGQQVTLRCSSQSGHNTVSWYQQALGQGPQFIFQYYREEENGRGNFPPRFSGLQFPNYSSELNVNALELDDSALYLCASSYIQGGDGYTFGSGTRLTVV.

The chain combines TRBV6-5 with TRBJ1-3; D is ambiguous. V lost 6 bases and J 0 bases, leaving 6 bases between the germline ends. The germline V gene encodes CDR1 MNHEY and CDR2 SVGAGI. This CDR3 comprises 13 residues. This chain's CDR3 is CASSENSGNTIYF. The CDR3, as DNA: TGTGCCAGCAGCGAGAACTCTGGAAACACCATATATTTT.

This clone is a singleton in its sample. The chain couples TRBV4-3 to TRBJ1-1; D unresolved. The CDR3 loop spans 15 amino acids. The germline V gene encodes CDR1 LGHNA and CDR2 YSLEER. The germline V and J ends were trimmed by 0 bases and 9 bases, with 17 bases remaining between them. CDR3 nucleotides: TGCGCCAGCAGCCAAGATTTCGGAGACGGCCACCAAGCTTTCTTT. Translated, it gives CASSQDFGDGHQAFF.

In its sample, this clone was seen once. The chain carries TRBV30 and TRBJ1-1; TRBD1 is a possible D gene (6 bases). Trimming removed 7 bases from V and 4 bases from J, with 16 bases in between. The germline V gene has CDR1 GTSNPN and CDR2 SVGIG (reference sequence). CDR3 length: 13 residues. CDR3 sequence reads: CAYGEGVGTEAFF. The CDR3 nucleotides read TGTGCCTACGGGGAGGGGGTTGGCACTGAAGCTTTCTTT. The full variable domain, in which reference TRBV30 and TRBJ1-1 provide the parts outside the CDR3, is SQTIHQWPATLVQPVGSPLSLECTVEGTSNPNLYWYRQAAGRGLQLLFYSVGIGQISSEVPQNLSASRPQDRQFILSSKKLLLSDSGFYLCAYGEGVGTEAFFGQGTRLTVV.

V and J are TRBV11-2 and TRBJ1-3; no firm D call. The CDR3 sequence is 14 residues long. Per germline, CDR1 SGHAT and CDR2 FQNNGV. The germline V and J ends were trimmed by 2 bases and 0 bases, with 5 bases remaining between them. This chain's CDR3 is CASSLTNSGNTIYF. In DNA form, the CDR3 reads TGTGCCAGCAGCTTAACTAACTCTGGAAACACCATATATTTT.

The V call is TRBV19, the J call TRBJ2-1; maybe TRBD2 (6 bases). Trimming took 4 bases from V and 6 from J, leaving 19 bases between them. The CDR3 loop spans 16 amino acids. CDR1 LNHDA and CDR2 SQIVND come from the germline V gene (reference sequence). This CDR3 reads CASSTRMGEVGNEQFF. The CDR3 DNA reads TGTGCCAGTAGTACCCGTATGGGGGAGGTCGGCAATGAGCAGTTCTTC.

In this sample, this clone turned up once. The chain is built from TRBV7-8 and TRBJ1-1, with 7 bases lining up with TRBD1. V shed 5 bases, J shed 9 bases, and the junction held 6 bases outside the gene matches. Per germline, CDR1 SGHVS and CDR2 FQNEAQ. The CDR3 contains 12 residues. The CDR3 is CASSGEGAKAFF. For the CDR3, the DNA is TGTGCCAGCAGCGGAGAGGGGGCTAAAGCTTTCTTT.

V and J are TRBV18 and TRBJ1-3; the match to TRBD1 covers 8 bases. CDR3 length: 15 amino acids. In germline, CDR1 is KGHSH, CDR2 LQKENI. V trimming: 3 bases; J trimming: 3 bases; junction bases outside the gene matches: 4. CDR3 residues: CASSPRQGNGNTIYF. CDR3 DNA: TGTGCCAGCTCACCTCGACAGGGGAATGGAAACACCATATATTTT.